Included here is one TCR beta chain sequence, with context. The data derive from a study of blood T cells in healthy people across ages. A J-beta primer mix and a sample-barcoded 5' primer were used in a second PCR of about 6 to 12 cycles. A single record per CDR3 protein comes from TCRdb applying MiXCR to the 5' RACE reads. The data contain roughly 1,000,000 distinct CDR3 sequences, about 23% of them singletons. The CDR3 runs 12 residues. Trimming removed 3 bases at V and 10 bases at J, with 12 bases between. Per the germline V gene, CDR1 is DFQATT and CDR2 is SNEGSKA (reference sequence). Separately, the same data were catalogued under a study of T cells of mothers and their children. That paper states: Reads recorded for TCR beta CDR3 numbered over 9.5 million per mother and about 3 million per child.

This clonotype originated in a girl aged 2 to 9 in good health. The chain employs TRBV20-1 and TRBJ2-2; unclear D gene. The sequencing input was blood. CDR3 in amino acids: CSASDSWEELFF. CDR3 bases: TGCAGTGCTAGTGACTCCTGGGAGGAGCTGTTTTTT.